These T cell receptor beta chains were read from a single sample in a study of naive and memory T cell subsets. TCRdb re-analysed the 5' RACE reads in MiXCR, keeping a single row per CDR3 protein. Of more than 45,000 distinct CDR3 sequences listed, approximately 4.5% are singletons. All receptors derive from a female donor in good health. Both conserved end residues are part of each CDR3. D genes are given only for firm matches. Clone size is given for some rows only: seen once, a few or many times, or a class if the clone is expanded.

J gene: TRBJ2-5
clone size: many
D gene: -
V gene: TRBV5-1
CDR3 length: 15
CDR3 protein: CASSLKGGAQETQYF
CDR3 DNA: TGCGCCAGCAGCTTGAAAGGAGGGGCCCAAGAGACCCAGTACTTC

J gene: TRBJ2-3
clone size: many
D gene: -
V gene: TRBV5-6
CDR3 length: 15
CDR3 protein: CASSLMLRGRDTQYF
CDR3 DNA: TGTGCCAGCAGCTTGATGTTAAGGGGGAGAGATACGCAGTATTTT

J gene: TRBJ2-5
clone size: many
D gene: -
V gene: TRBV7-9
CDR3 length: 9
CDR3 protein: CASSETQYF
CDR3 DNA: TGTGCCAGCAGTGAGACCCAGTACTTC

J gene: TRBJ2-1
clone size: many
D gene: -
V gene: TRBV12-3/TRBV12-4
CDR3 length: 14
CDR3 protein: CASGVLGSYNEQFF
CDR3 DNA: TGTGCCAGCGGGGTTTTGGGGTCCTACAATGAGCAGTTCTTC

J gene: TRBJ1-3
clone size: many
D gene: -
V gene: TRBV12-3/TRBV12-4
CDR3 length: 18
CDR3 protein: CASSLEVVDESSGNTIYF
CDR3 DNA: TGTGCCAGCAGTTTAGAGGTAGTCGACGAGAGCTCTGGAAACACCATATATTTT

J gene: TRBJ1-5
clone size: few
D gene: TRBD1
V gene: TRBV7-2
CDR3 length: 15
CDR3 protein: CASSALTGSSKPQHF
CDR3 DNA: TGTGCCAGCAGCGCCTTGACAGGGAGTAGTAAGCCCCAGCATTTT

J gene: TRBJ2-2
clone size: many
D gene: TRBD2
V gene: TRBV12-3/TRBV12-4
CDR3 length: 14
CDR3 protein: CASSLGGRTGELFF
CDR3 DNA: TGTGCCAGCAGTTTGGGAGGGAGAACCGGGGAGCTGTTTTTT

J gene: TRBJ2-5
clone size: many
D gene: -
V gene: TRBV2
CDR3 length: 15
CDR3 protein: CASSSSRTPQETQYF
CDR3 DNA: TGTGCCAGCAGTAGCTCTAGGACACCCCAAGAGACCCAGTACTTC

J gene: TRBJ2-7
clone size: many
D gene: TRBD2
V gene: TRBV20-1
CDR3 length: 14
CDR3 protein: CSARGTSGPYEQYF
CDR3 DNA: TGCAGTGCTAGAGGGACTAGCGGTCCCTACGAGCAGTACTTC

J gene: TRBJ2-4
clone size: -
D gene: -
V gene: TRBV30
CDR3 length: 16
CDR3 protein: CAWSVRGARAKNIQYF
CDR3 DNA: TGTGCCTGGAGTGTACGTGGGGCGAGGGCCAAAAACATTCAGTACTTC

J gene: TRBJ1-4
clone size: many
D gene: -
V gene: TRBV2
CDR3 length: 15
CDR3 protein: CASSDGGANNEKLFF
CDR3 DNA: TGTGCCAGCAGTGATGGGGGGGCAAATAATGAAAAACTGTTTTTT

J gene: TRBJ1-5
clone size: many
D gene: -
V gene: TRBV28
CDR3 length: 15
CDR3 protein: CASSLLGTNGQPQHF
CDR3 DNA: TGTGCCAGCAGTTTACTCGGGACAAATGGTCAGCCCCAGCATTTT

J gene: TRBJ2-1
clone size: few
D gene: TRBD1
V gene: TRBV3-1
CDR3 length: 15
CDR3 protein: CASSQVGQGYNEQFF
CDR3 DNA: TGTGCCAGCAGCCAAGTGGGACAGGGTTATAATGAGCAGTTCTTC

J gene: TRBJ2-7
clone size: many
D gene: -
V gene: TRBV5-1
CDR3 length: 14
CDR3 protein: CASNLETPPYEQYF
CDR3 DNA: TGCGCCAGCAATTTGGAGACGCCACCCTACGAGCAGTACTTC

J gene: TRBJ2-7
clone size: -
D gene: -
V gene: TRBV30
CDR3 length: 11
CDR3 protein: CAWSTQGEQYF
CDR3 DNA: TGTGCCTGGAGTACCCAAGGGGAGCAGTACTTC

J gene: TRBJ1-2
clone size: many
D gene: TRBD1
V gene: TRBV20-1
CDR3 length: 15
CDR3 protein: CSADAPGQGAYGYTF
CDR3 DNA: TGCAGTGCCGACGCCCCGGGACAGGGTGCCTATGGCTACACCTTC

J gene: TRBJ2-7
clone size: many
D gene: TRBD2
V gene: TRBV20-1
CDR3 length: 11
CDR3 protein: CSTSGPYEQYF
CDR3 DNA: TGCAGTACTAGCGGGCCCTACGAGCAGTACTTC

J gene: TRBJ2-3
clone size: many
D gene: TRBD2
V gene: TRBV20-1
CDR3 length: 15
CDR3 protein: CSAKGLAGNTDTQYF
CDR3 DNA: TGCAGTGCTAAAGGACTAGCGGGAAACACAGATACGCAGTATTTT

J gene: TRBJ1-2
clone size: many
D gene: TRBD1
V gene: TRBV7-8
CDR3 length: 15
CDR3 protein: CASSPRDRGGYGYTF
CDR3 DNA: TGTGCCAGCAGCCCCAGGGACAGGGGTGGCTATGGCTACACCTTC

J gene: TRBJ2-2
clone size: -
D gene: -
V gene: TRBV6-2/TRBV6-3
CDR3 length: 14
CDR3 protein: CASSYRTATGELFF
CDR3 DNA: TGTGCCAGCAGTTATAGGACAGCGACCGGGGAGCTGTTTTTT

J gene: TRBJ1-1
clone size: many
D gene: -
V gene: TRBV7-2
CDR3 length: 16
CDR3 protein: CASSLAGARGYTEAFF
CDR3 DNA: TGTGCCAGCAGCTTAGCTGGGGCCCGCGGTTACACTGAAGCTTTCTTT

J gene: TRBJ2-1
clone size: many
D gene: -
V gene: TRBV15
CDR3 length: 13
CDR3 protein: CATSRDRGTSQFF
CDR3 DNA: TGTGCCACCAGCAGAGATCGAGGAACTAGCCAGTTCTTC

J gene: TRBJ2-6
clone size: many
D gene: TRBD1
V gene: TRBV29-1
CDR3 length: 15
CDR3 protein: CSVVQGENGANVLTF
CDR3 DNA: TGCAGCGTTGTACAGGGGGAAAATGGGGCCAACGTCCTGACTTTC

J gene: TRBJ2-1
clone size: many
D gene: TRBD1
V gene: TRBV4-1
CDR3 length: 15
CDR3 protein: CASSQAGTGYNEQFF
CDR3 DNA: TGCGCCAGCAGCCAAGCCGGGACAGGGTACAATGAGCAGTTCTTC

J gene: TRBJ1-3
clone size: many
D gene: -
V gene: TRBV7-8
CDR3 length: 14
CDR3 protein: CASSLSPSGNTIYF
CDR3 DNA: TGTGCCAGCAGCTTAAGCCCCTCTGGAAACACCATATATTTT

J gene: TRBJ2-2
clone size: few
D gene: -
V gene: TRBV29-1
CDR3 length: 13
CDR3 protein: CSAERWDTGELFF
CDR3 DNA: TGCAGCGCCGAAAGGTGGGACACCGGGGAGCTGTTTTTT

J gene: TRBJ1-6
clone size: many
D gene: -
V gene: TRBV7-2
CDR3 length: 15
CDR3 protein: CASSSRTVPNSPLHF
CDR3 DNA: TGTGCCAGCAGCTCCAGGACAGTACCTAATTCACCCCTCCACTTT

J gene: TRBJ2-1
clone size: many
D gene: TRBD2
V gene: TRBV6-5
CDR3 length: 16
CDR3 protein: CASSYGVSSGSNEQFF
CDR3 DNA: TGTGCCAGCAGTTACGGGGTGTCTAGCGGGAGCAATGAGCAGTTCTTC

J gene: TRBJ1-5
clone size: many
D gene: TRBD1
V gene: TRBV6-1
CDR3 length: 13
CDR3 protein: CASVGQGNQPQHF
CDR3 DNA: TGTGCCAGCGTGGGACAGGGCAATCAGCCCCAGCATTTT

J gene: TRBJ2-1
clone size: few
D gene: -
V gene: TRBV21-1
CDR3 length: 17
CDR3 protein: CASTKVGCPEEADEQFF
CDR3 DNA: TGTGCCAGCACCAAAGTGGGCTGTCCGGAAGAAGCGGATGAGCAGTTCTTC

J gene: TRBJ2-1
clone size: many
D gene: -
V gene: TRBV4-1
CDR3 length: 15
CDR3 protein: CASSEGLQDFNEQFF
CDR3 DNA: TGCGCCAGCAGCGAAGGCCTACAGGACTTCAATGAGCAGTTCTTC

J gene: TRBJ2-3
clone size: many
D gene: TRBD2
V gene: TRBV5-4
CDR3 length: 15
CDR3 protein: CASRPGTSSTDTQYF
CDR3 DNA: TGTGCCAGCAGGCCCGGGACTAGCAGCACAGATACGCAGTATTTT

J gene: TRBJ1-5
clone size: many
D gene: TRBD1
V gene: TRBV7-9
CDR3 length: 20
CDR3 protein: CASSSRTPGQGARVSQPQHF
CDR3 DNA: TGTGCCAGCAGCTCGAGGACACCGGGACAGGGGGCAAGGGTGAGTCAGCCCCAGCATTTT

J gene: TRBJ1-3
clone size: many
D gene: -
V gene: TRBV13
CDR3 length: 13
CDR3 protein: CASSLGPRNTIYF
CDR3 DNA: TGTGCCAGCAGTTTAGGCCCCCGAAACACCATATATTTT

J gene: TRBJ2-2
clone size: many
D gene: -
V gene: TRBV6-4
CDR3 length: 12
CDR3 protein: CASSVGTGELFF
CDR3 DNA: TGTGCCAGCAGTGTTGGCACCGGGGAGCTGTTTTTT

J gene: TRBJ1-1
clone size: many
D gene: -
V gene: TRBV6-6
CDR3 length: 12
CDR3 protein: CASSPHRDEAFF
CDR3 DNA: TGTGCCAGCAGCCCTCACAGGGATGAAGCTTTCTTT

J gene: TRBJ1-1
clone size: medium-sized
D gene: -
V gene: TRBV7-9
CDR3 length: 13
CDR3 protein: CASSGQDEQRAFF
CDR3 DNA: TGTGCCAGCAGCGGTCAGGATGAGCAAAGGGCTTTCTTT

J gene: TRBJ2-3
clone size: few
D gene: -
V gene: TRBV7-9
CDR3 length: 15
CDR3 protein: CASSPRRGGGDTQYF
CDR3 DNA: TGTGCCAGCAGCCCTCGCAGGGGAGGCGGGGATACGCAGTATTTT

J gene: TRBJ2-3
clone size: many
D gene: TRBD1
V gene: TRBV11-1
CDR3 length: 17
CDR3 protein: CASSFEGQVRFTDTQYF
CDR3 DNA: TGTGCCAGCAGCTTCGAAGGACAGGTCCGCTTCACAGATACGCAGTATTTT

J gene: TRBJ2-7
clone size: few
D gene: -
V gene: TRBV28
CDR3 length: 14
CDR3 protein: CASSLRRGSFEQYF
CDR3 DNA: TGTGCCAGCAGTTTACGGAGAGGATCCTTTGAGCAGTACTTC

J gene: TRBJ2-1
clone size: many
D gene: TRBD2
V gene: TRBV20-1
CDR3 length: 15
CDR3 protein: CSASILAGSFDEQFF
CDR3 DNA: TGCAGTGCTAGTATACTAGCGGGGTCCTTCGATGAGCAGTTCTTC

J gene: TRBJ2-1
clone size: many
D gene: -
V gene: TRBV11-2
CDR3 length: 16
CDR3 protein: CASKSARRGRLDEQFF
CDR3 DNA: TGTGCCAGCAAATCTGCCCGGAGGGGGCGGTTGGATGAGCAGTTCTTC

J gene: TRBJ1-2
clone size: many
D gene: -
V gene: TRBV12-3/TRBV12-4
CDR3 length: 11
CDR3 protein: CASSSDSGYTF
CDR3 DNA: TGTGCCAGCAGTTCCGACAGTGGCTACACCTTC

J gene: TRBJ2-1
clone size: many
D gene: TRBD2
V gene: TRBV13
CDR3 length: 16
CDR3 protein: CASSKLAGDSYNEQFF
CDR3 DNA: TGTGCCAGCAGCAAACTAGCGGGAGATAGCTACAATGAGCAGTTCTTC

J gene: TRBJ2-7
clone size: many
D gene: -
V gene: TRBV7-9
CDR3 length: 14
CDR3 protein: CASSLRQGPYEQYF
CDR3 DNA: TGTGCCAGCAGCTTGCGGCAGGGACCCTACGAGCAGTACTTC

J gene: TRBJ2-7
clone size: many
D gene: -
V gene: TRBV20-1
CDR3 length: 11
CDR3 protein: CSASRRDEQYF
CDR3 DNA: TGCAGTGCTAGCCGAAGGGACGAGCAGTACTTC

J gene: TRBJ2-6
clone size: many
D gene: -
V gene: TRBV9
CDR3 length: 17
CDR3 protein: CASSVRDTSSGANVLTF
CDR3 DNA: TGTGCCAGCAGCGTTCGGGACACAAGCTCTGGGGCCAACGTCCTGACTTTC

J gene: TRBJ1-2
clone size: few
D gene: -
V gene: TRBV7-2
CDR3 length: 14
CDR3 protein: CASSFPDRVNGYTF
CDR3 DNA: TGTGCCAGCAGCTTCCCGGACAGAGTGAATGGCTACACCTTC

J gene: TRBJ2-1
clone size: many
D gene: -
V gene: TRBV5-1
CDR3 length: 16
CDR3 protein: CASSLAGLASYNEQFF
CDR3 DNA: TGCGCCAGCAGCTTGGCCGGGTTAGCGAGTTACAATGAGCAGTTCTTC

J gene: TRBJ1-2
clone size: many
D gene: -
V gene: TRBV7-9
CDR3 length: 12
CDR3 protein: CASSSGDVGYTF
CDR3 DNA: TGTGCCAGCAGCTCCGGGGACGTTGGCTACACCTTC

J gene: TRBJ1-5
clone size: many
D gene: TRBD1
V gene: TRBV29-1
CDR3 length: 13
CDR3 protein: CSVRQGENQPQHF
CDR3 DNA: TGCAGCGTCCGACAGGGAGAGAATCAGCCCCAGCATTTT

J gene: TRBJ2-1
clone size: many
D gene: -
V gene: TRBV28
CDR3 length: 17
CDR3 protein: CASSQAQGVLLYNEQFF
CDR3 DNA: TGTGCCAGCAGCCAAGCGCAAGGGGTCCTCCTTTACAATGAGCAGTTCTTC